Shown below are 6 T cell receptor beta chains from a single sample sequenced in a study of response to subunit inactivated influenza vaccine. TCRdb called the RT-PCR reads again in MiXCR, with one record for every CDR3 protein. The table includes approximately 570,000 distinct CDR3 sequences, 7.5% to 8.5% detected once. This material consisted of PBMCs from blood, taken less than 30 months after vaccination. The receptors come from a man aged 45-69 years who received an inactivated influenza vaccine.

This sequence joins TRBV25-1 and TRBJ1-2, with D tentatively TRBD1 (6 bases). This CDR3 has 13 residues. Germline-derived CDR1 and CDR2 are MGHDK and SYGVNS. The V and J ends lost 6 bases and 6 bases respectively, with 14 bases between them. The DNA of the CDR3 is TGTGCCAGCAGGACCGGGACAATGAATGGCTACACCTTC. It specifies CASRTGTMNGYTF.

This clonotype occurred a few times. The chain uses TRBV20-1 and TRBJ1-4, with D possibly being TRBD1 (6 bases). The CDR3 runs 13 residues. Per the germline V gene, CDR1 is DFQATT and CDR2 is SNEGSKA (reference sequence). Between the trimmed V and J ends, which lost 6 bases and 7 bases, there was a span of 15 bases. CDR3 in DNA: TGCAGTGCCCCCACAGGGTTGAGTGAAAAACTGTTTTTT. Translating gives CSAPTGLSEKLFF.

The chain is built from TRBV5-5 and TRBJ1-2, with D perhaps matching TRBD1 (6 bases). Trimming cost V 4 bases and J 4 bases, with 17 bases left between them. Germline CDR1 SGHKS, CDR2 YYEKEE (reference sequence). The CDR3 is 15 residues long. CDR3 residues: CASSASGAGSYGYTF. The CDR3 DNA is TGTGCCAGCAGCGCCTCGGGGGCAGGGAGCTATGGCTACACCTTC.

This chain links TRBV7-9 with TRBJ2-1; D might be TRBD2 (5 bases). The V end was cut by 2 bases, the J end by 6 bases, with 8 bases between. Germline CDR1 reads SEHNR; CDR2 reads FQNEAQ (reference sequence). This CDR3 spans 13 amino acids. CDR3 DNA: TGTGCCAGCAGCTTATGGGAGCCCAATGAGCAGTTCTTC. Translated: CASSLWEPNEQFF. The entire variable domain, with the rest obtained from reference TRBV7-9 and TRBJ2-1, is as follows: DTGVSQNPRHKITKRGQNVTFRCDPISEHNRLYWYRQTLGQGPEFLTYFQNEAQLEKSRLLSDRFSAERPKGSFSTLEIQRTEQGDSAMYLCASSLWEPNEQFFGPGTRLTVL.

V gene TRBV10-3 combines with J gene TRBJ1-5, with 7 positions matching TRBD1. The J segment lost 1 base and the V segment lost 0 bases, leaving 0 bases of the junction unmatched. CDR3 length equals 15 residues. The germline V gene encodes CDR1 ENHRY and CDR2 SYGVKD. CDR3 residues: CAISESGQSNQPQHF. The CDR3 nucleotides are TGTGCCATCAGTGAGTCGGGACAGAGCAATCAGCCCCAGCATTTT.

The V call is TRBV7-9, the J call TRBJ2-1; D ambiguous. Trimming stripped 5 bases from V and 10 bases from J, with 12 bases between. Germline V CDR1 and CDR2: SEHNR, FQNEAQ (reference sequence). The CDR3 runs 12 residues. The CDR3 nucleotides are TGTGCCAGCAGCACCGGACCGAGGGAGCAGTTCTTC. It yields the protein CASSTGPREQFF.